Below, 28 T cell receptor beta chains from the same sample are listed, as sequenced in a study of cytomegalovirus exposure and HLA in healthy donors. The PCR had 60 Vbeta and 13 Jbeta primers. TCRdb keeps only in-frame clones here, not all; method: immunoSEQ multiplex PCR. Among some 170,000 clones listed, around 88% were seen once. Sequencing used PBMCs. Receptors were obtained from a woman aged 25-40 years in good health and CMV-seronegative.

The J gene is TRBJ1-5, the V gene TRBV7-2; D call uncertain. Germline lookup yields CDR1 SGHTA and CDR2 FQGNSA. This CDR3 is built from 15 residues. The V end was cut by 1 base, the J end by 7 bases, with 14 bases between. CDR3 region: CASSLGDWGGQPQHF. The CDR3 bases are TGTGCCAGCAGCTTAGGTGACTGGGGAGGCCAGCCCCAGCATTTT. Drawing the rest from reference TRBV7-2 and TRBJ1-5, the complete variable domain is GAGVSQSPSNKVTEKGKDVELRCDPISGHTALYWYRQSLGQGLEFLIYFQGNSAPDKSGLPSDRFSAERTGGSVSTLTIQRTQQEDSAVYLCASSLGDWGGQPQHFGDGTRLSIL.

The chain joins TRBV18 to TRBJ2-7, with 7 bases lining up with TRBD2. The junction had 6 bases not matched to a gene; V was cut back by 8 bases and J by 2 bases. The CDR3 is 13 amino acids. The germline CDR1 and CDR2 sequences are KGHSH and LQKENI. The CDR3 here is CASQRGGTYEQYF. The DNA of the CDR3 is TGTGCCAGCCAACGCGGGGGAACCTACGAGCAGTACTTC.

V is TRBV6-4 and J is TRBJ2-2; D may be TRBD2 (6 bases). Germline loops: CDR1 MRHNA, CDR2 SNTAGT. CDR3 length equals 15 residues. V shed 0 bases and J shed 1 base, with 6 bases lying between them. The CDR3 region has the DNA TGTGCCAGCAGTGACTCTAGCGGGAACACCGGGGAGCTGTTTTTT. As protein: CASSDSSGNTGELFF.

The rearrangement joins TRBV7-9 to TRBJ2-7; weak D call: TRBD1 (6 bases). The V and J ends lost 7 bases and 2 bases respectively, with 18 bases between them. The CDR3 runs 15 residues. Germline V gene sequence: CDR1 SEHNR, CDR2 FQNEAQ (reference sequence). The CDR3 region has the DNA TGTGCCAGCATCCAAACCCGGGACACCCCCTACGAGCAGTACTTC. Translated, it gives CASIQTRDTPYEQYF.

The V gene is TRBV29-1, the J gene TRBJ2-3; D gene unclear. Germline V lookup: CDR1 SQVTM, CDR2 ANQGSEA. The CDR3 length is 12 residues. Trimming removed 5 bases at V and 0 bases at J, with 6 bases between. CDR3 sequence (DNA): TGCAGCGTTACACAGAGCACAGATACGCAGTATTTT. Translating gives CSVTQSTDTQYF.

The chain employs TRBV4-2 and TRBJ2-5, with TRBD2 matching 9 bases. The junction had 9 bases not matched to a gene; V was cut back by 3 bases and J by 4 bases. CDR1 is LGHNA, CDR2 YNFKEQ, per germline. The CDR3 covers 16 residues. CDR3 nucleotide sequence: TGTGCCAGCAGCCAGGTCTCTAGCGGGACGGGAGAGACCCAGTACTTC. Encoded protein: CASSQVSSGTGETQYF.

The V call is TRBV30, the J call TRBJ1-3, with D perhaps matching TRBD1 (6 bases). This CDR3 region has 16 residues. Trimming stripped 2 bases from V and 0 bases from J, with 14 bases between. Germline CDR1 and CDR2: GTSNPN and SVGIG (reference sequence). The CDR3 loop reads CAWSSAGAISGNTIYF. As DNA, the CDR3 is TGTGCCTGGAGTAGTGCAGGGGCGATCTCTGGAAACACCATATATTTT.

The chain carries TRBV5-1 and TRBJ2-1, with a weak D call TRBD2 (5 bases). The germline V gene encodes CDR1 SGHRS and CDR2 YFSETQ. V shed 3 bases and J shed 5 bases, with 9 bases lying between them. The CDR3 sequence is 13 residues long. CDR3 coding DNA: TGCGCCAGCAGCTACGACTACAACAATGAGCAGTTCTTC. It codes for CASSYDYNNEQFF.

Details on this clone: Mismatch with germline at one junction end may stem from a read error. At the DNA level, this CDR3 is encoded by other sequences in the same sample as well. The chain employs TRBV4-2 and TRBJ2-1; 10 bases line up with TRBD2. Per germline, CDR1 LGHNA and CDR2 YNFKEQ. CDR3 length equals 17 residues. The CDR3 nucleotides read TGTGCCAGCAGCCAAGATGTAGGAACTAGCGGGACTACTGAGCAATTCTTC. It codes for CASSQDVGTSGTTEQFF.

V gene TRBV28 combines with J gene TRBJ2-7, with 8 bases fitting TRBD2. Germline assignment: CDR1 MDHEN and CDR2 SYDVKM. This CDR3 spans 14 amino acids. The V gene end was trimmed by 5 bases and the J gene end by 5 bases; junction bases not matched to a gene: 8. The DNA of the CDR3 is TGTGCCAGCAGTGCTGTTAGCGGGACCCACGAGCAGTACTTC. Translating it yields CASSAVSGTHEQYF. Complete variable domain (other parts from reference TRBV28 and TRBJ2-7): DVKVTQSSRYLVKRTGEKVFLECVQDMDHENMFWYRQDPGLGLRLIYFSYDVKMKEKGDIPEGYSVSREKKERFSLILESASTNQTSMYLCASSAVSGTHEQYFGPGTRLTVT.

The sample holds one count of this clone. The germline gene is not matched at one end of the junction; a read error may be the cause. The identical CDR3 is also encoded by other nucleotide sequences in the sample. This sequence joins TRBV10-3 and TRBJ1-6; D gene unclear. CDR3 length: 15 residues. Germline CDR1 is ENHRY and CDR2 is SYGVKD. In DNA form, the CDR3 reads TGTGCCATCAGTGACCGGAGCTCCTATAATTCCCCCCTCCACTTT. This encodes CAISDRSSYNSPLHF.

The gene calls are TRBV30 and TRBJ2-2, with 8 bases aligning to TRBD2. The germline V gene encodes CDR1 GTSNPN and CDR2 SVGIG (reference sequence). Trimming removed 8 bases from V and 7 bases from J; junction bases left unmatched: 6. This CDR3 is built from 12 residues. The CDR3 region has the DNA TGTGCCCGCGGGAGGCGGGGCGGGGAGCTGTTTTTT. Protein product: CARGRRGGELFF.

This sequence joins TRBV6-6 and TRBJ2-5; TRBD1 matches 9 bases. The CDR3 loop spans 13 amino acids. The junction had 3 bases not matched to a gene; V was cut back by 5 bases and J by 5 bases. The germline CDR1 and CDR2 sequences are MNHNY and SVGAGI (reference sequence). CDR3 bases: TGTGCCAGCAGTAGGGACAGGGTTGAGACCCAGTACTTC. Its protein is CASSRDRVETQYF.

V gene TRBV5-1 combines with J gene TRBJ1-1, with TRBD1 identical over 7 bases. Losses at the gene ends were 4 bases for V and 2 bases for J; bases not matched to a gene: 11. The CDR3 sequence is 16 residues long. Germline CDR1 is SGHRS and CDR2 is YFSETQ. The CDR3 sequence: CASSPIYRGANTEAFF. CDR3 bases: TGCGCCAGCAGCCCGATCTACAGGGGAGCCAACACTGAAGCTTTCTTT.

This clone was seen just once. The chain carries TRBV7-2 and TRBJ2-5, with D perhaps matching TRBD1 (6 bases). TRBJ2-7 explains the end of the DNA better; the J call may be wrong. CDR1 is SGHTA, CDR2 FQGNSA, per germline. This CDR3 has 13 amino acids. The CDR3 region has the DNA TGTGCCAGCAGCCGGACAGTCTCCTACGAGCAGTACTTC. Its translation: CASSRTVSYEQYF.

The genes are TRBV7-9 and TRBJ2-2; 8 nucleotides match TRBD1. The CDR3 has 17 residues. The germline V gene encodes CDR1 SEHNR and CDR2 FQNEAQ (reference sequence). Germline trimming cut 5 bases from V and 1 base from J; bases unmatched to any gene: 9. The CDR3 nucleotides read TGTGCCAGCAGCCCCCGATGGACAGGGTTGAACACCGGGGAGCTGTTTTTT. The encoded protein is CASSPRWTGLNTGELFF.

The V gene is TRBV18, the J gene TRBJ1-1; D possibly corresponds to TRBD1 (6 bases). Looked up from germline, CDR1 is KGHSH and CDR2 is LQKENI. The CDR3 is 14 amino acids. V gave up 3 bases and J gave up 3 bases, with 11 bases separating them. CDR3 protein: CASSPDRGYTEAFF. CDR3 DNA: TGTGCCAGCTCACCGGACAGAGGATACACTGAAGCTTTCTTT.

The CDR3 sequence: CASTRDSPYEQYF. CDR3 in DNA: TGTGCCAGCACCAGGGACAGTCCCTACGAGCAGTACTTC. The chain recombines TRBV6-5 with TRBJ2-7; 7 bases line up with TRBD1. The CDR3 loop spans 13 amino acids. Germline lookup yields CDR1 MNHEY and CDR2 SVGAGI. Trimming removed 7 bases from V and 2 bases from J; junction bases left unmatched: 5.

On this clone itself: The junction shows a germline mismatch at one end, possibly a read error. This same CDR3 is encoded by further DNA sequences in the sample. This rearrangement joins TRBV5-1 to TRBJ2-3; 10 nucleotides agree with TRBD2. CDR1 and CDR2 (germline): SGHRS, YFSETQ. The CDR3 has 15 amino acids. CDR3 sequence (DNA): TGCGCCAGCAGCGCTAGCGGGGGATCCGCAGATACCCAGTATTTT. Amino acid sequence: CASSASGGSADTQYF.

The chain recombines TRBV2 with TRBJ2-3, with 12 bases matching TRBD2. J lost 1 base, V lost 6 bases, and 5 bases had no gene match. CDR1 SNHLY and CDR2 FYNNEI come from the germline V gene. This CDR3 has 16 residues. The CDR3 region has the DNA TGTGCCAGCAGGGCAGGACTAGCGGGACGCACAGATACGCAGTATTTT. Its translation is CASRAGLAGRTDTQYF.

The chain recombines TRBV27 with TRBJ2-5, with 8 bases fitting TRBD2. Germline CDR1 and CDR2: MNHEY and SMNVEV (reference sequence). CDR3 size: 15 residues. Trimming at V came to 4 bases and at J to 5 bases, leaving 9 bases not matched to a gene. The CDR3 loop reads CASSSGGRTGETQYF. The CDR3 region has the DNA TGTGCCAGCAGTTCGGGGGGGCGGACCGGGGAGACCCAGTACTTC.

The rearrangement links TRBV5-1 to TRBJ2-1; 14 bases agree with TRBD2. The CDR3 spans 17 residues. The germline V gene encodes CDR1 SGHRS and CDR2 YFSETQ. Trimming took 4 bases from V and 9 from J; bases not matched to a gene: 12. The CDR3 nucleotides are TGCGCCAGCAGCATAGGCCGACTAGCGGGAGGGCCTAGTGAGCAGTTCTTC. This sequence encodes CASSIGRLAGGPSEQFF.

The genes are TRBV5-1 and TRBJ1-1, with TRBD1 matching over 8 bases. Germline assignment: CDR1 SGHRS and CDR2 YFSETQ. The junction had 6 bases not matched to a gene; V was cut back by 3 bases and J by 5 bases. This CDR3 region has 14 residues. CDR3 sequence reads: CASSSTGEGTEAFF. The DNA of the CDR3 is TGCGCCAGCAGCTCGACAGGGGAGGGTACTGAAGCTTTCTTT.

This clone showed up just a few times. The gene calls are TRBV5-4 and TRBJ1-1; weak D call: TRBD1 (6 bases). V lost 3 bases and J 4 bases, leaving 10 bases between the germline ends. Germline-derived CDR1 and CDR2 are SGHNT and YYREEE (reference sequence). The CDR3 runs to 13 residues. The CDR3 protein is CASSSTGSTEAFF. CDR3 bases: TGTGCCAGCAGCTCCACAGGGAGCACTGAAGCTTTCTTT.

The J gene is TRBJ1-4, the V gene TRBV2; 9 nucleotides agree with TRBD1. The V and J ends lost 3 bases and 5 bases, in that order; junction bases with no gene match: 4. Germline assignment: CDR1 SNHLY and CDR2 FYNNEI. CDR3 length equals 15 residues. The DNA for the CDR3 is TGTGCCAGCAGTGATTCGGGGACAGGGAATGAAAAACTGTTTTTT. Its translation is CASSDSGTGNEKLFF.

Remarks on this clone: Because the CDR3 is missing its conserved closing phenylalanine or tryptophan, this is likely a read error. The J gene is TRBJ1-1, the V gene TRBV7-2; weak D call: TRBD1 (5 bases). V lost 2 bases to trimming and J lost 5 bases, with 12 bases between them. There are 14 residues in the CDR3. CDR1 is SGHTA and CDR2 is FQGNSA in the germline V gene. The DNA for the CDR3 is TGTGCCAGCAGCTTAATGCAGGGCGGTACTGAAGCTTTCTCT. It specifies CASSLMQGGTEAFS.

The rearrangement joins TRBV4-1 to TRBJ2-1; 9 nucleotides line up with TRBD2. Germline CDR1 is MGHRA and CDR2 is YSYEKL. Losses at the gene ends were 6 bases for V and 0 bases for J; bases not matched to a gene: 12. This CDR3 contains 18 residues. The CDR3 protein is CASSPRASGTSSYNEQFF. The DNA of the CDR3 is TGCGCCAGCAGTCCTAGAGCTAGCGGGACAAGCTCCTACAATGAGCAGTTCTTC.

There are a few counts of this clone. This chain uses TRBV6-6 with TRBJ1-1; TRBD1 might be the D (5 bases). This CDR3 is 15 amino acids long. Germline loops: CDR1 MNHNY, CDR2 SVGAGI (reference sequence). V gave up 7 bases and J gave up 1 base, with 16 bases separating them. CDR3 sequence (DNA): TGTGCCAGCATTAGGGGCAGGGTGGAGAACACTGAAGCTTTCTTT. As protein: CASIRGRVENTEAFF.